This T cell receptor (beta chain) was documented in a study of cytomegalovirus exposure and HLA in healthy donors. Study-wide points: Most TCR sequences showed up rarely, but some public TCRs showed up in many donors. Altogether, some 160 TCR beta chains were recorded as cytomegalovirus-associated.

Germline V lookup: CDR1 KGHSH, CDR2 LQKENI. The CDR3 length is 13 residues. Trimming removed 3 bases at V and 8 bases at J, with 13 bases between. The method was immunoSEQ multiplex PCR; TCRdb's version includes in-frame clones alone and lacks a portion of them. The data hold 110,000 or so clones, with about 85% observed a single time. With regard to this clone: Its antigen is as yet unknown.

This receptor was identified in a woman in her 30s in good health and CMV-seronegative. The rearrangement links TRBV18 to TRBJ1-2, with a weak D call TRBD1 (5 bases). Sequences were obtained from PBMCs. CDR3 in amino acids: CASSPGLGEGYTF. The CDR3 DNA follows: TGTGCCAGCTCACCGGGACTCGGGGAGGGCTACACCTTC.